The rows below give T cell receptor beta chains drawn from one sample of a study of blood T cell repertoires in COVID-19. Assay used: immunoSEQ multiplex PCR; TCRdb lists only in-frame clones, some missing. The data show about 270,000 clones, around 90% seen once. Sequenced: PBMCs or T cells enriched from blood (not recorded which). These receptor sequences come from a woman in her fifties or sixties in a cohort exposed to, infected with or recovered from COVID-19 (not recorded which). The CDR3 runs from the conserved cysteine through the conserved F or W. D genes are given only for firm matches. Clone sizes are given selectively: once, few, many, or a class where the clone is expanded.

D gene | J gene | clone size | V gene | CDR3 DNA | CDR3 protein
NA | TRBJ1-5 | NA | TRBV10-3 | TGTGCCATCAGTGAGTCGGAGCGGCAGCCCCAGCATTTT | CAISESERQPQHF
TRBD1 | TRBJ2-3 | NA | TRBV4-3 | TGCGCCAGCAGCCAAGGGTTGTTAACAGGGGTGCAGTATTTT | CASSQGLLTGVQYF
NA | TRBJ2-2 | NA | TRBV4-2 | TGTGCCAGCAGCCAAGCACCAGGGGCGGGGGACACCGGGGAGCTGTTTTTT | CASSQAPGAGDTGELFF
NA | TRBJ1-5 | NA | TRBV7-2 | TGTGCCAGCAGCAGGACAGAAGGTCAGCCCCAGCATTTT | CASSRTEGQPQHF
TRBD1 | TRBJ1-6 | NA | TRBV12-3/TRBV12-4 | TGTGCCAGCAGTAACAGGGGGAATTCACCCCTCCACTTT | CASSNRGNSPLHF
NA | TRBJ2-7 | many | TRBV2 | TGTGCCAGCAGTTACTCCTACGAGCAGTACTTC | CASSYSYEQYF
NA | TRBJ2-2 | NA | TRBV7-9 | TGTGCCAGCAGCGCGCCCGGGACACGGAAATCCACCGGGGAGCTGTTTTTT | CASSAPGTRKSTGELFF
TRBD2 | TRBJ2-2 | NA | TRBV5-1 | TGCGCCAGCAGCTTGGGAGTTAGCGGGAGCACCGGGGAGCTGTTTTTT | CASSLGVSGSTGELFF
NA | TRBJ2-2 | NA | TRBV27 | TGTGCCAGCAGCTACCTCAGGGATCTAAGGAACACCGGGGAGCTGTTTTTT | CASSYLRDLRNTGELFF
NA | TRBJ1-2 | once | TRBV15 | TGTGCCACCAGCAGAGGTCGCGGGGGCTTGTATGGCTACACCTTC | CATSRGRGGLYGYTF
TRBD1 | TRBJ1-2 | NA | TRBV27 | TGTGCCAGCAGTACACAGGGGGCAAAGGGCTACACCTTC | CASSTQGAKGYTF
NA | TRBJ1-1 | NA | TRBV27 | TGTGCCAGCAGTTTATCGCTAGGGACAACTGAAGCTTTCTTT | CASSLSLGTTEAFF
NA | TRBJ2-2 | NA | TRBV6-5 | TGTGCCAGCAGTTTAGGGCGGGAGAACACCGGGGAGCTGTTTTTT | CASSLGRENTGELFF
TRBD1 | TRBJ1-1 | NA | TRBV6-5 | TGTGCCAGCAACCCTAACAGGGGCAACACTGAAGCTTTCTTT | CASNPNRGNTEAFF
NA | TRBJ2-7 | NA | TRBV11-2 | TGTGCCAGCACCCATAAGGGGCCCCACGAGCAGTACTTC | CASTHKGPHEQYF
TRBD2 | TRBJ2-7 | once | TRBV7-2 | TGTGCCAGCAGCTTAGGGGTGGGGGTAGCGGGAGTGTCCGAGCAGTACTTC | CASSLGVGVAGVSEQYF
TRBD1 | TRBJ1-5 | few | TRBV30 | TGTGCCTGGAGTAGGGGACAGGGCCTCAATCAGCCCCAGCATTTT | CAWSRGQGLNQPQHF
NA | TRBJ2-5 | many | TRBV2 | TGTGCCAGCCAAGCGAAGAGGACCCAGTACTTC | CASQAKRTQYF
TRBD1 | TRBJ1-2 | once | TRBV30 | TGTGCCTGGAGTGTTGTCAGGGGGCCCGGAACTAACTATGGCTACACCTTC | CAWSVVRGPGTNYGYTF
NA | TRBJ1-1 | NA | TRBV19 | TGTGCCAGTATGGCCCGGGGGACTGAAGCTTTCTTT | CASMARGTEAFF
TRBD2 | TRBJ2-3 | NA | TRBV7-2 | TGTGCCAGCAGCTTAGGACTAGCGGGAGGGTCCGCAGATACGCAGTATTTT | CASSLGLAGGSADTQYF
TRBD1 | TRBJ1-2 | NA | TRBV7-9 | TGTGCCAGCAGCTTAACGGGACAGGGAGCCTATGGCTACACCTTC | CASSLTGQGAYGYTF
TRBD2 | TRBJ2-7 | NA | TRBV7-2 | TGTGCCAGCAGCTTAGCGCAGTATTCTAGCGGCTCCTACGAGCAGTACTTC | CASSLAQYSSGSYEQYF
TRBD1 | TRBJ2-5 | NA | TRBV7-2 | TGTGCCAGCAGCCCTAACAGGGGGCAAGAGACCCAGTACTTC | CASSPNRGQETQYF
TRBD1 | TRBJ1-1 | NA | TRBV3-1/TRBV3-2 | TGTGCCAGCAGCCCCGTGGGACAGGGGGCTGTGGCTTTCTTT | CASSPVGQGAVAFF
TRBD1 | TRBJ1-6 | once | TRBV28 | TGTGCCACCCAATCCCGGGACAGGATGTTCAATTCACCCCTCCACTTT | CATQSRDRMFNSPLHF
NA | TRBJ2-3 | NA | TRBV5-4 | TGTGCCAGCAGCCCACAAACTAGGCGTAGCACAGATACGCAGTATTTT | CASSPQTRRSTDTQYF
NA | TRBJ2-5 | NA | TRBV7-9 | TGTGCCAGCAGGAGGGTTTTTGGGGAGACCCAGTACTTC | CASRRVFGETQYF
TRBD2 | TRBJ2-2 | NA | TRBV19 | TGTGCCAGTAGTCTTCAACTAGCGGGCCGCACCGGGGAGCTGTTTTTT | CASSLQLAGRTGELFF
NA | TRBJ1-2 | NA | TRBV19 | TGTGCCAGTACCACGGAAGGACAGCTTTATGGCTACACCTTC | CASTTEGQLYGYTF
TRBD1 | TRBJ1-4 | few | TRBV5-4 | TGTGCCAGCAGCCGGGGACAGGGGTTAGAAAAACTGTTTTTT | CASSRGQGLEKLFF
NA | TRBJ1-1 | NA | TRBV4-1 | TGCGCCAGCAGCCAAGATTGGGGAGGCGACACTGAAGCTTTCTTT | CASSQDWGGDTEAFF
NA | TRBJ1-2 | NA | TRBV25-1 | TGTGCCAGCAGTGCCCCTTTCTATGGCTACACCTTC | CASSAPFYGYTF
NA | TRBJ1-4 | NA | TRBV20-1 | TGCAGTGCTAGTTCCGGCGGAAGGAATGAAAAACTGTTTTTT | CSASSGGRNEKLFF
NA | TRBJ2-3 | NA | TRBV6-5 | TGTGCCAGCAGTCCACGGGATACGCAGTATTTT | CASSPRDTQYF
NA | TRBJ1-2 | few | TRBV10-2 | TGCGCCAGCAGTGACGTCTATGGCTACACCTTC | CASSDVYGYTF
NA | TRBJ2-5 | NA | TRBV18 | TGTGCCAGCTCACCAGGCGGAGAGACCCAGTACTTC | CASSPGGETQYF
NA | TRBJ1-3 | NA | TRBV4-3 | TGCGCCAGCAGCCAAGATGTCTGGCCTGAGGGATCTTTCGGAAACACCATATATTTT | CASSQDVWPEGSFGNTIYF
NA | TRBJ1-2 | NA | TRBV27 | TGTGCCAGCAGATCCCCGCGACAATCTAACTATGGCTACACCTTC | CASRSPRQSNYGYTF
NA | TRBJ2-1 | NA | TRBV9 | TGTGCCAGTGCCCCTCGATACGGATACGGGGACAATGAGCAGTTCTTC | CASAPRYGYGDNEQFF
NA | TRBJ1-1 | NA | TRBV2 | TGTGCCAGCAGCGAGCAGGGGAGCACTGAAGCTTTCTTT | CASSEQGSTEAFF
TRBD2 | TRBJ2-1 | NA | TRBV24-1 | TGTGCCACCAGTGATGCTTTCGGGGGGGGCTACAATGAGCAGTTCTTC | CATSDAFGGGYNEQFF
TRBD2 | TRBJ2-7 | NA | TRBV9 | TGTGCCAGCAGCGCCTTAGCGGGAGGGAGCTCCTACGAGCAGTACTTC | CASSALAGGSSYEQYF
NA | TRBJ1-1 | NA | TRBV15 | TGTGCCACCAGCAGAGATTCAGGTTTCACTGAAGCTTTCTTT | CATSRDSGFTEAFF
NA | TRBJ2-5 | NA | TRBV6-5 | TGTGCCAGCAGCCGCTTGTGGGCGGGGGAGACCCAGTACTTC | CASSRLWAGETQYF
TRBD2 | TRBJ2-7 | NA | TRBV5-1 | TGCGCCAGCAGCTCTGGACTAGCGGGAGTATACGAGCAGTACTTC | CASSSGLAGVYEQYF
TRBD2 | TRBJ2-1 | NA | TRBV5-1 | TGCGCCAGCAGCTTAGCGGGAGGGAAGTTTGGTGAGCAGTTCTTC | CASSLAGGKFGEQFF
TRBD2 | TRBJ2-7 | NA | TRBV29-1 | TGCAGCGTTGACGGGCTAGCGGGAGAGGGTTCTTACGAGCAGTACTTC | CSVDGLAGEGSYEQYF
NA | TRBJ1-6 | NA | TRBV9 | TGTGCCAGCAGCGTAGGAGGGCAGTCCTATTCACCCCTCCACTTT | CASSVGGQSYSPLHF
NA | TRBJ2-7 | few | TRBV10-1 | TGCGCCAGCAGTGATTCCCAGGGATCCTACGAGCAGTACTTC | CASSDSQGSYEQYF
NA | TRBJ1-6 | NA | TRBV19 | TGTGCCAGTAGTATAGGTCGGCAGGATAATTCACCCCTCCACTTT | CASSIGRQDNSPLHF